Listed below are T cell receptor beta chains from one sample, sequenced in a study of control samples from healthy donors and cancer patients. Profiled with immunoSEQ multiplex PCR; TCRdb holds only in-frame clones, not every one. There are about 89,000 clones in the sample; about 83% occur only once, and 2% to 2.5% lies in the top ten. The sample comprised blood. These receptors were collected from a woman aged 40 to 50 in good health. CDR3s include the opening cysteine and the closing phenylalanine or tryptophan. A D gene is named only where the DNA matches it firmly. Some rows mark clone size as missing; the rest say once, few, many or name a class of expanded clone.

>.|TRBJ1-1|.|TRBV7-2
TGTGCCAGCAGCTTAGGGGCAGGGGTGAACACTGAAGCTTTCTTT
CASSLGAGVNTEAFF
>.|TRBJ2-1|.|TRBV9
TGTGCCAGCAGCCGTTACGACCGGTACAATGAGCAGTTCTTC
CASSRYDRYNEQFF
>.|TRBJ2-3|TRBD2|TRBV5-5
TGTGCCAGCAGCTTGGTAAATAGCGGGGGTCGATGGACAGATACGCAGTATTTT
CASSLVNSGGRWTDTQYF
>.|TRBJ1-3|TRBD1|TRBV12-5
TGTGCTAGTGGTTCGACAGGGCTCGGAAACACCATATATTTT
CASGSTGLGNTIYF
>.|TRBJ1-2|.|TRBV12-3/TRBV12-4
TGTGCCAGCAGTTTATTTCGGGGGAGCTACACCTTC
CASSLFRGSYTF
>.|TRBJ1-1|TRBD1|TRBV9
TGTGCCAGCAGCGTAGGCGGACAGGTCACTGAAGCTTTCTTT
CASSVGGQVTEAFF
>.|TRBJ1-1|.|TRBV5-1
TGCGCCAGCAGCTTGGCGGGACACTCGAACACTGAAGCTTTCTTT
CASSLAGHSNTEAFF
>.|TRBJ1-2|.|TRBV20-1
TGCAGTGCTAGTTCCCTAGCCCCTTACTATGGCTACACCTTC
CSASSLAPYYGYTF
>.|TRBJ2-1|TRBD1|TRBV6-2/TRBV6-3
TGTGCCAGCAGTCGACAGGGGGCGCGGGGGTACAATGAGCAGTTCTTC
CASSRQGARGYNEQFF
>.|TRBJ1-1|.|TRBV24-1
TGTGCCACCAGTGATTCATCGGGGGGCACTGAAGCTTTCTTT
CATSDSSGGTEAFF
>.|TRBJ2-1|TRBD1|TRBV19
TGTGCCAGTAGTATAGAAGGGGGCCGTAGGCGCTACAATGAGCAGTTCTTC
CASSIEGGRRRYNEQFF
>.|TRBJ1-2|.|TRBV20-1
TGCAGTGCTAGTAAAGCCGGGACCTCTAACTATGGCTACACCTTC
CSASKAGTSNYGYTF
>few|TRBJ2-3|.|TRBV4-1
TGCGCCAGCAGCCACGGGGCAGGGTCCATCCCAGATACGCAGTATTTT
CASSHGAGSIPDTQYF
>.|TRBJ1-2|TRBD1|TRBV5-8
TGTGCCAGCAGCTTGGGAAGGCAGGGGGCTGATGGCTACACCTTC
CASSLGRQGADGYTF
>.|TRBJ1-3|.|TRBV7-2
TGTGCCAGCAGCTTACACCGGGTCCCGTCTGGAAACACCATATATTTT
CASSLHRVPSGNTIYF
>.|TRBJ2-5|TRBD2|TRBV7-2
TGTGCCAGCAGCTTAGGGTTTGGCGGGGGCCAAGAGACCCAGTACTTC
CASSLGFGGGQETQYF
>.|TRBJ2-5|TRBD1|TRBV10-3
TGTGCCATCAGTGAGTCGACAGGGGAAGAGACCCAGTACTTC
CAISESTGEETQYF
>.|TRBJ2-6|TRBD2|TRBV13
TGTGCCAGCAGCTTCCTAGCGGGGGCTCCCTCTGGGGCCAACGTCCTGACTTTC
CASSFLAGAPSGANVLTF
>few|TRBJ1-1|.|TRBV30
TGTGCCTGGAGGTTTTTGGCAGCGAACACTGAAGCTTTCTTT
CAWRFLAANTEAFF
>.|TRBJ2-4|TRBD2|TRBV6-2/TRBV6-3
TGTGCCAGCAGTCAAGCGGGGGGCTCCTCCGGCGTATCCAAAAACATTCAGTACTTC
CASSQAGGSSGVSKNIQYF
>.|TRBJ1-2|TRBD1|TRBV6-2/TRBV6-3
TGTGCCAGCAGTTACTCGTTCCCGGGACAGGGGCAAGAGGGCTACACCTTC
CASSYSFPGQGQEGYTF
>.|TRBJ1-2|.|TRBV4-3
TGCGCCAGCAGCCAAGGTGGGACGGTCTATGGCTACACCTTC
CASSQGGTVYGYTF
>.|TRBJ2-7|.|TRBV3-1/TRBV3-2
TGTGCCAGCAGCCCCCTTTTCGAGGACGAGCAGTACTTC
CASSPLFEDEQYF
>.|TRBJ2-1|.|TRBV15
TGTGCCACCAGCAGATACCGGGACTCCAATGAGCAGTTCTTC
CATSRYRDSNEQFF
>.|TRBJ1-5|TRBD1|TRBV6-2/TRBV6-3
TGTGCCAGCAGTTACCCCCCCGGGACAGGGGTGTCAAATAGCAATCAGCCCCAGCATTTT
CASSYPPGTGVSNSNQPQHF
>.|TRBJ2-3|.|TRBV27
TGTGCCAGCAGTTTATTGCCTCCGTTAGCTTCCACAGATACGCAGTATTTT
CASSLLPPLASTDTQYF